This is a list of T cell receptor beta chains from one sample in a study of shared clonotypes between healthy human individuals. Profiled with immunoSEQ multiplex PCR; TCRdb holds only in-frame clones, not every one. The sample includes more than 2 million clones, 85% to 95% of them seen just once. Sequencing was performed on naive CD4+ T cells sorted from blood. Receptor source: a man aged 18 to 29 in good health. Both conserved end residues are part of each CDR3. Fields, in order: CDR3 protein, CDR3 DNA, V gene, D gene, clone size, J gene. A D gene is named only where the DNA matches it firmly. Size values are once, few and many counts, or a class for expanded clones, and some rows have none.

CDR3aa: CASSTQSAGNTEAFF; CDR3nt: TGTGCCAGTAGTACTCAGTCGGCTGGGAACACTGAAGCTTTCTTT; v_gene: TRBV19; d_gene: -; abundance: -; j_gene: TRBJ1-1
CDR3aa: CAWKKLAVSTDTQYF; CDR3nt: TGTGCCTGGAAAAAACTAGCGGTTTCCACAGATACGCAGTATTTT; v_gene: TRBV30; d_gene: TRBD2; abundance: -; j_gene: TRBJ2-3
CDR3aa: CASSQGGGANTGELFF; CDR3nt: TGCGCCAGCAGCCAAGGAGGGGGCGCGAACACCGGGGAGCTGTTTTTT; v_gene: TRBV4-3; d_gene: TRBD1; abundance: -; j_gene: TRBJ2-2
CDR3aa: CASSSSLDSIDTQYF; CDR3nt: TGTGCCAGCAGCTCCTCCTTGGACTCAATAGATACGCAGTATTTT; v_gene: TRBV11-2; d_gene: -; abundance: once; j_gene: TRBJ2-3
CDR3aa: CASSSQATDYTF; CDR3nt: TGCGCCAGCAGCTCCCAAGCAACAGACTACACCTTC; v_gene: TRBV5-1; d_gene: -; abundance: -; j_gene: TRBJ1-2
CDR3aa: CASSLGTSGGYTQYF; CDR3nt: TGCGCCAGCAGCTTGGGGACTAGCGGGGGTTATACGCAGTATTTT; v_gene: TRBV5-1; d_gene: TRBD2; abundance: -; j_gene: TRBJ2-3
CDR3aa: CASSLAVAGATDTQYF; CDR3nt: TGCGCCAGCAGCTTGGCAGTAGCGGGAGCCACAGATACGCAGTATTTT; v_gene: TRBV5-1; d_gene: TRBD2; abundance: -; j_gene: TRBJ2-3
CDR3aa: CASSFGLAGGVDTQYF; CDR3nt: TGTGCCAGCAGTTTCGGACTAGCGGGAGGGGTAGATACGCAGTATTTT; v_gene: TRBV6-5; d_gene: TRBD2; abundance: -; j_gene: TRBJ2-3
CDR3aa: CATGQNEKLFF; CDR3nt: TGTGCCACCGGACAGAATGAAAAACTGTTTTTT; v_gene: TRBV2; d_gene: -; abundance: -; j_gene: TRBJ1-4
CDR3aa: CASSLLSGGWYEQYF; CDR3nt: TGTGCCAGCAGCTTACTGTCAGGGGGCTGGTACGAGCAGTACTTC; v_gene: TRBV7-2; d_gene: TRBD1; abundance: -; j_gene: TRBJ2-7
CDR3aa: CASDSTGELFF; CDR3nt: TGTGCCAGTGACAGCACCGGGGAGCTGTTTTTT; v_gene: TRBV19; d_gene: -; abundance: -; j_gene: TRBJ2-2
CDR3aa: CASSLVGQLGQETQYF; CDR3nt: TGTGCTAGCAGCTTAGTCGGACAGCTGGGCCAAGAGACCCAGTACTTC; v_gene: TRBV7-7; d_gene: -; abundance: -; j_gene: TRBJ2-5
CDR3aa: CASSLSGESYEKLFF; CDR3nt: TGCGCCAGCAGCTTGTCGGGAGAGTCGTATGAAAAACTGTTTTTT; v_gene: TRBV5-1; d_gene: -; abundance: -; j_gene: TRBJ1-4
CDR3aa: CASSFGGNYPDTQYF; CDR3nt: TGTGCCAGCAGCTTTGGCGGGAATTACCCAGATACGCAGTATTTT; v_gene: TRBV7-9; d_gene: -; abundance: -; j_gene: TRBJ2-3
CDR3aa: CASTSLGGGEKLFF; CDR3nt: TGTGCCAGCACTTCCTTGGGGGGCGGTGAAAAACTGTTTTTT; v_gene: TRBV6-5; d_gene: -; abundance: -; j_gene: TRBJ1-4
CDR3aa: CASSLGTPQYGYTF; CDR3nt: TGCGCCAGCAGCTTGGGAACCCCACAGTATGGCTACACCTTC; v_gene: TRBV5-1; d_gene: -; abundance: -; j_gene: TRBJ1-2
CDR3aa: CASSFAGLYGYTF; CDR3nt: TGTGCCAGCAGCTTCGCGGGGTTATATGGCTACACCTTC; v_gene: TRBV5-6; d_gene: -; abundance: -; j_gene: TRBJ1-2
CDR3aa: CASSVGTRNYEQYF; CDR3nt: TGTGCCAGCAGCGTGGGGACACGAAACTACGAGCAGTACTTC; v_gene: TRBV9; d_gene: -; abundance: -; j_gene: TRBJ2-7
CDR3aa: CASSLTPHDIYYGYTF; CDR3nt: TGTGCCAGCAGCTTAACCCCCCATGACATATACTATGGCTACACCTTC; v_gene: TRBV7-2; d_gene: -; abundance: -; j_gene: TRBJ1-2
CDR3aa: CASTREGQGKGSSYNEQFF; CDR3nt: TGTGCCAGCACCAGAGAAGGACAGGGTAAAGGGAGCTCCTACAATGAGCAGTTCTTC; v_gene: TRBV27; d_gene: TRBD1; abundance: -; j_gene: TRBJ2-1
CDR3aa: CASSVGGADEQYF; CDR3nt: TGTGCCAGCAGCGTAGGGGGGGCCGACGAGCAGTACTTC; v_gene: TRBV9; d_gene: -; abundance: -; j_gene: TRBJ2-7
CDR3aa: CASSPTGGFSYEQYF; CDR3nt: TGTGCCAGCTCACCAACAGGGGGCTTCTCCTACGAGCAGTACTTC; v_gene: TRBV18; d_gene: TRBD1; abundance: once; j_gene: TRBJ2-7
CDR3aa: CASSEGTGSTDTQYF; CDR3nt: TGTGCCAGCAGTGAAGGGACAGGGTCCACAGATACGCAGTATTTT; v_gene: TRBV2; d_gene: TRBD1; abundance: -; j_gene: TRBJ2-3
CDR3aa: CASSIGARVMNTQYF; CDR3nt: TGTGCCAGTAGTATAGGGGCCCGGGTCATGAATACGCAGTATTTT; v_gene: TRBV19; d_gene: -; abundance: once; j_gene: TRBJ2-3
CDR3aa: CASSLGYAETQYF; CDR3nt: TGCGCCAGCAGCTTGGGGTACGCAGAGACCCAGTACTTC; v_gene: TRBV4-3; d_gene: -; abundance: once; j_gene: TRBJ2-5
CDR3aa: CASSLVQVRGSSYNSPLHF; CDR3nt: TGTGCCAGCAGCTTAGTCCAAGTGAGAGGGAGCTCCTATAATTCACCCCTCCACTTT; v_gene: TRBV11-2; d_gene: -; abundance: -; j_gene: TRBJ1-6
CDR3aa: CSVLTSEQYF; CDR3nt: TGCAGCGTCCTGACGAGTGAGCAGTACTTC; v_gene: TRBV29-1; d_gene: -; abundance: -; j_gene: TRBJ2-7
CDR3aa: CASSYAADQPQHF; CDR3nt: TGTGCCAGCAGTTACGCGGCAGATCAGCCCCAGCATTTT; v_gene: TRBV6-5; d_gene: -; abundance: -; j_gene: TRBJ1-5
CDR3aa: CASGSSVADTQYF; CDR3nt: TGTGCTAGTGGGTCTAGCGTTGCAGATACGCAGTATTTT; v_gene: TRBV12-5; d_gene: -; abundance: -; j_gene: TRBJ2-3
CDR3aa: CASSLSTVNTEAFF; CDR3nt: TGTGCCAGCAGCTTATCTACCGTAAACACTGAAGCTTTCTTT; v_gene: TRBV7-9; d_gene: -; abundance: -; j_gene: TRBJ1-1
CDR3aa: CASSAGQGPLKLFF; CDR3nt: TGCGCCAGCAGTGCCGGACAGGGACCTTTAAAACTGTTTTTT; v_gene: TRBV10-1; d_gene: TRBD1; abundance: -; j_gene: TRBJ1-4
CDR3aa: CASSPPGLAEETQYF; CDR3nt: TGTGCCAGCTCACCACCTGGATTAGCCGAAGAGACCCAGTACTTC; v_gene: TRBV18; d_gene: -; abundance: -; j_gene: TRBJ2-5
CDR3aa: CASSLDVTFLFF; CDR3nt: TGTGCCAGCAGCTTAGATGTGACTTTTCTGTTCTTC; v_gene: TRBV7-9; d_gene: -; abundance: -; j_gene: TRBJ2-1
CDR3aa: CASSPRLAQIPGDTQYF; CDR3nt: TGCGCCAGCAGCCCAAGACTAGCGCAGATCCCCGGGGATACGCAGTATTTT; v_gene: TRBV5-1; d_gene: TRBD2; abundance: -; j_gene: TRBJ2-3
CDR3aa: CASKSEGQGAETQYF; CDR3nt: TGTGCCAGCAAATCGGAGGGACAGGGGGCTGAGACCCAGTACTTC; v_gene: TRBV6-6; d_gene: TRBD1; abundance: -; j_gene: TRBJ2-5
CDR3aa: CASSVTSGRGLETQYF; CDR3nt: TGTGCCAGCAGTGTGACTAGCGGGAGAGGCCTGGAGACCCAGTACTTC; v_gene: TRBV2; d_gene: TRBD2; abundance: -; j_gene: TRBJ2-5
CDR3aa: CASSFNQGHSSGRDTEAFF; CDR3nt: TGTGCCAGCAGCTTCAACCAGGGGCATAGTTCGGGCCGGGACACTGAAGCTTTCTTT; v_gene: TRBV11-2; d_gene: -; abundance: -; j_gene: TRBJ1-1
CDR3aa: CASNSDASSYNSPLHF; CDR3nt: TGTGCCAGTAACTCGGACGCAAGCTCCTATAATTCACCCCTCCACTTT; v_gene: TRBV19; d_gene: -; abundance: -; j_gene: TRBJ1-6
CDR3aa: CASITEVGGTEAFF; CDR3nt: TGTGCCAGCATAACGGAGGTCGGGGGAACTGAAGCTTTCTTT; v_gene: TRBV2; d_gene: -; abundance: -; j_gene: TRBJ1-1
CDR3aa: CASCQGQGGTEAFF; CDR3nt: TGTGCCAGCTGCCAAGGACAGGGCGGCACTGAAGCTTTCTTT; v_gene: TRBV25-1; d_gene: TRBD1; abundance: -; j_gene: TRBJ1-1
CDR3aa: CASSEQGGPYNEQFF; CDR3nt: TGTGCCAGCAGTGAACAAGGGGGCCCCTACAATGAGCAGTTCTTC; v_gene: TRBV6-1; d_gene: TRBD1; abundance: -; j_gene: TRBJ2-1
CDR3aa: CASSQRGTGAYGYTF; CDR3nt: TGCGCCAGCAGCCAGAGGGGGACAGGGGCCTATGGCTACACCTTC; v_gene: TRBV4-1; d_gene: TRBD1; abundance: once; j_gene: TRBJ1-2
CDR3aa: CASSPIPEGQISSPLHF; CDR3nt: TGTGCCAGCAGCCCCATCCCGGAAGGACAAATCTCCTCACCCCTCCACTTT; v_gene: TRBV7-9; d_gene: -; abundance: -; j_gene: TRBJ1-6